A selection of T cell receptor beta chains follows, all from one sample in a study of cytomegalovirus exposure and HLA in healthy donors. Measured with immunoSEQ multiplex PCR; TCRdb has only the in-frame clones, and not every one. The sample consists of around 150,000 clones, 86% of them appearing once. Sequenced sample: PBMCs. These receptors were taken from a woman in her 30s in good health and CMV-seronegative. CDR3s include the opening cysteine and the closing phenylalanine or tryptophan. The order of the fields is J gene, V gene, clone size, CDR3 length, D gene, CDR3 DNA, CDR3 protein. The D gene is left open where the match is weak. Some rows mark clone size as missing; the rest say once, few, many or name a class of expanded clone.

>TRBJ1-1|TRBV11-2|-|17|-
TGTGCCAGCAGCTCCCTCCCGGGGGAAAGATTGAACACTGAAGCTTTCTTT
CASSSLPGERLNTEAFF
>TRBJ2-7|TRBV7-9|once|13|-
TGTGCCAGCCTTGGCAGGGGAACCTACGAGCAGTACTTC
CASLGRGTYEQYF
>TRBJ2-2|TRBV6-5|-|16|-
TGTGCCAGCAGTTCCAGGACTTCGCTGGAGGTCGGGGAGCTGTTTTTT
CASSSRTSLEVGELFF
>TRBJ2-1|TRBV5-1|-|22|TRBD2
TGCGCCAGCAGCTTGCTCGAGGGATTCACCGGGACTAGGGGACACCTAGTTAATGAGCAGTTCTTC
CASSLLEGFTGTRGHLVNEQFF
>TRBJ2-7|TRBV6-5|-|14|-
TGTGCCAGCAGTTACCCGGACGGGAGCTACGAGCAGTACTTC
CASSYPDGSYEQYF
>TRBJ1-1|TRBV21-1|few|15|-
TGTGCCAGCAGGAAGCCCCAGGGGGTGAGCACTGAAGCTTTCTTT
CASRKPQGVSTEAFF
>TRBJ2-2|TRBV7-3|-|14|-
TGTGCCAGCAGCTTAAAGCAAAACACCGGGGAGCTGTTTTTT
CASSLKQNTGELFF
>TRBJ2-5|TRBV7-2|once|11|-
TGTGCCAGCAGCTTAAGTGTGACCCAGTACTTC
CASSLSVTQYF
>TRBJ2-7|TRBV7-3|-|10|-
TGTGCCATCGACTCCTACGAGCAGTACTTC
CAIDSYEQYF
>TRBJ2-5|TRBV11-1|-|14|-
TGTGCCAGCAGCTTCACAGGGGAGGGAGAGACCCAGTACTTC
CASSFTGEGETQYF
>TRBJ1-5|TRBV28|-|14|-
TGTGCCAGCAGCCGCGCCGAAGGTTCGGGGCCCCAGCATTTT
CASSRAEGSGPQHF
>TRBJ1-6|TRBV5-1|-|13|-
TGCGCCAGCAGCTTTGATACTAATTCACCCCTCCACTTT
CASSFDTNSPLHF
>TRBJ2-5|TRBV5-1|-|13|TRBD2
TGCGCCAGCAGCCCGGGGACTAGCGGGACCCAGTACTTC
CASSPGTSGTQYF
>TRBJ2-3|TRBV5-6|-|13|-
TGTGCCAGCAGCTCGGGCTTTGGTAATACGCAGTATTTT
CASSSGFGNTQYF
>TRBJ2-6|TRBV28|-|16|-
TGTGCCAGCAGCAACGACAGGCTCTCTGGGGCCAACGTCCTGACTTTC
CASSNDRLSGANVLTF